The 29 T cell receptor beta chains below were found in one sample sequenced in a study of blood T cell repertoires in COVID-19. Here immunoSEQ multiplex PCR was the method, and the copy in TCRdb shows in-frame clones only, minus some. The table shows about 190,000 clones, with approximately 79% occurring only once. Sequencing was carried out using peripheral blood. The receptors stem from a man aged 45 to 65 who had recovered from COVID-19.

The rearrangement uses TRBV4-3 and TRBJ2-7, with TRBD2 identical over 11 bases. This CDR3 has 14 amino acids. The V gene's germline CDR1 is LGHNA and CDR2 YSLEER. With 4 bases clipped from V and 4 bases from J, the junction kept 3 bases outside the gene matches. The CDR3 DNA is TGCGCCAGCAGCCTAGCGGGAGGGCCTTACGAGCAGTACTTC. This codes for CASSLAGGPYEQYF.

The CDR3 DNA sequence: TGTGCCAGCAGTTACTCGCGGAGGGCTCCCCCCAACGTCCTGACTTTC. As protein: CASSYSRRAPPNVLTF. This sequence joins TRBV6-7 and TRBJ2-6, with a weak D call TRBD2 (6 bases). TRBV6-7 is an ORF; its function is uncertain. Trimming removed 0 bases at V and 8 bases at J, with 14 bases between. This CDR3 region has 16 residues.

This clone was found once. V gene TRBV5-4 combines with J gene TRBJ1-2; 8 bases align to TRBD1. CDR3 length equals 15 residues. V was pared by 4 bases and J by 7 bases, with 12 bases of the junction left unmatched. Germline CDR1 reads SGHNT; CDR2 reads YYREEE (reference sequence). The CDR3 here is CASSDRGGPIGGYTF. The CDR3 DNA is TGTGCCAGCAGCGACAGGGGAGGACCTATCGGTGGCTACACCTTC.

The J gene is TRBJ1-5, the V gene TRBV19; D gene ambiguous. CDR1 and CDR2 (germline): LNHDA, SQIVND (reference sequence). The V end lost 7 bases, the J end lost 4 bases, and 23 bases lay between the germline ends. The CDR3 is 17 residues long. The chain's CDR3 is CASKSGSNGFPNQPQHF. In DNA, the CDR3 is TGTGCCAGTAAGTCAGGCTCGAATGGATTCCCTAATCAGCCCCAGCATTTT.

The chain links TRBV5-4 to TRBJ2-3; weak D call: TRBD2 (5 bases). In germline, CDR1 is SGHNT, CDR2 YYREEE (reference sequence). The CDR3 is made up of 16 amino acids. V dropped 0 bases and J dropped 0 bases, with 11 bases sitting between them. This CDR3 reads CASSLVLAPSTDTQYF. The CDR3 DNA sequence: TGTGCCAGCAGCTTGGTTCTAGCACCTAGCACAGATACGCAGTATTTT.

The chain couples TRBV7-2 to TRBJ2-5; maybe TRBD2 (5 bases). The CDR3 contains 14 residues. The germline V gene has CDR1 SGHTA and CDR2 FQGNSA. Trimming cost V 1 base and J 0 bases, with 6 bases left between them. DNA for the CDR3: TGTGCCAGCAGCTTAGAACTAGACCAAGAGACCCAGTACTTC. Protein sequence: CASSLELDQETQYF.

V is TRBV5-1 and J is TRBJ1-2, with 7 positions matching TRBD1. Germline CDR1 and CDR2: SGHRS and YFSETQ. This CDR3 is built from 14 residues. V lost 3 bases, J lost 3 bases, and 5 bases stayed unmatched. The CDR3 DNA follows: TGCGCCAGCAGCTCAAATCAGGGGGACTATGGCTACACCTTC. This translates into CASSSNQGDYGYTF.

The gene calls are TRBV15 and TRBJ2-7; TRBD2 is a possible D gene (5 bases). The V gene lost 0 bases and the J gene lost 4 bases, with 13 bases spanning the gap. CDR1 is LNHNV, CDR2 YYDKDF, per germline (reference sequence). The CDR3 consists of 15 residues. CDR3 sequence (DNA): TGTGCCACCAGCAGAGATCTACGGGGATCGTACGAGCAGTACTTC. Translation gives CATSRDLRGSYEQYF.

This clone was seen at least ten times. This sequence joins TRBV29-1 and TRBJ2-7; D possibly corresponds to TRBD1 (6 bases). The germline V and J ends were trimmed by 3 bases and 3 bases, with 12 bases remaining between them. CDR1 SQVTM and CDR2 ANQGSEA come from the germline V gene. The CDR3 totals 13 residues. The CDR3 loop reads CSVDRQVNYEQYF. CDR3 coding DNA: TGCAGCGTTGACCGACAGGTCAACTACGAGCAGTACTTC.

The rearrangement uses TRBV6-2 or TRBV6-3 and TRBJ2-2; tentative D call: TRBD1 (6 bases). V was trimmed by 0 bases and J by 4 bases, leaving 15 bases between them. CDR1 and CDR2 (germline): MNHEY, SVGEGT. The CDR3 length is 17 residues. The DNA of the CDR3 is TGTGCCAGCAGTTACTCTATAGACAGGAGGTCCACCGGGGAGCTGTTTTTT. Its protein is CASSYSIDRRSTGELFF.

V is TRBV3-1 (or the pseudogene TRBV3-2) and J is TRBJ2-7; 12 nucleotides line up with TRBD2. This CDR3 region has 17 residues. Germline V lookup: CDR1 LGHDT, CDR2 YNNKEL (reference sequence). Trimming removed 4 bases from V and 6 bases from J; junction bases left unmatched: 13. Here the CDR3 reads CASSPEASGRALGEQYF. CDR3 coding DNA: TGTGCCAGCAGCCCAGAGGCTAGCGGGAGGGCACTCGGCGAGCAGTACTTC.

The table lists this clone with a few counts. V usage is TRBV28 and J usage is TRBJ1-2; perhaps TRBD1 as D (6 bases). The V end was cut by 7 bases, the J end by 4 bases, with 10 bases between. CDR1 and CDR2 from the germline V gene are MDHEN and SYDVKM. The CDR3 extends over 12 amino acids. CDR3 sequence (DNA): TGTGCCAGCATGGACAGCTCCTATGGCTACACCTTC. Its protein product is CASMDSSYGYTF.

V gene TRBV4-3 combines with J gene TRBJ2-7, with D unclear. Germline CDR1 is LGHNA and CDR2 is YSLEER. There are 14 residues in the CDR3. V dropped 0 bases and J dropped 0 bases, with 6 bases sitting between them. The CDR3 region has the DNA TGCGCCAGCAGCCAAGATCCGAGCTCCTACGAGCAGTACTTC. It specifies CASSQDPSSYEQYF.

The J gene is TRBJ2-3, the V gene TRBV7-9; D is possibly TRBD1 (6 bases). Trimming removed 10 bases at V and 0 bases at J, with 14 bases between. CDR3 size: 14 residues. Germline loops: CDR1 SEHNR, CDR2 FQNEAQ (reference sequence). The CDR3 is CATGALTSTDTQYF. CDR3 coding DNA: TGTGCCACAGGGGCCTTAACTAGCACAGATACGCAGTATTTT.

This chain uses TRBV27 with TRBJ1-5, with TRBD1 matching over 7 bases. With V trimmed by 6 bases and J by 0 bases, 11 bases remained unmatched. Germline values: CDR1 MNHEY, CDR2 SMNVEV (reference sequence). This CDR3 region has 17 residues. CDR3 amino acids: CASRQGSSSLSNQPQHF. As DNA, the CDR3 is TGTGCCAGCAGACAGGGGAGCTCTTCTCTTAGCAATCAGCCCCAGCATTTT.

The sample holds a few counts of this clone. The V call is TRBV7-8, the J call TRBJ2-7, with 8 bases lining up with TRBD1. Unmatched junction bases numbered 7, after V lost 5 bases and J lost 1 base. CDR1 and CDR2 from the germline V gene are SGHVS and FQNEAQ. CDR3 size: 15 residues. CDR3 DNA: TGTGCCAGCAGCCCCGCAGGGGGCTATTCCTACGAGCAGTACTTC. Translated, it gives CASSPAGGYSYEQYF.

CDR3 protein: CASSLLGGDGSYEQYF. The CDR3, as DNA: TGTGCCAGCAGTCTCCTCGGAGGCGACGGATCCTACGAGCAGTACTTC. V gene TRBV28 combines with J gene TRBJ2-7, with a tentative D call TRBD2 (5 bases). V gave up 5 bases and J gave up 1 base, with 18 bases separating them. The CDR3 is made up of 16 amino acids. From germline, CDR1 is MDHEN and CDR2 SYDVKM.

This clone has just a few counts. The CDR3 sequence: CASSKAGGLEEQYF. The CDR3 DNA reads TGTGCCAGCAGTAAAGCAGGGGGTTTGGAAGAGCAGTACTTC. The V and J genes are TRBV28 and TRBJ2-7; 7 nucleotides agree with TRBD1. J was trimmed by 7 bases and V by 5 bases; bases with no gene match: 11. Germline V gene data show CDR1 as MDHEN and CDR2 as SYDVKM. The CDR3 covers 14 residues.

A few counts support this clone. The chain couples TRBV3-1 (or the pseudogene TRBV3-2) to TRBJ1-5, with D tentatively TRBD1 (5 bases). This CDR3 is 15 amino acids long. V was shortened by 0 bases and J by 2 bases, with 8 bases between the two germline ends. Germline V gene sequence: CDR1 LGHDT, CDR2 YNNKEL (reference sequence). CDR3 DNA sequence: TGTGCCAGCAGCCAAGATGTGACAGGCAATCAGCCCCAGCATTTT. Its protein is CASSQDVTGNQPQHF.

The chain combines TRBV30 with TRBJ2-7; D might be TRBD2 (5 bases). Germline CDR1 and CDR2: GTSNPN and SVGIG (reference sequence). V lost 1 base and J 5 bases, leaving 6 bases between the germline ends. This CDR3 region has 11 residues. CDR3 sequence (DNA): TGTGCCTGGAGTGCGAGGGACGAGCAGTACTTC. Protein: CAWSARDEQYF.

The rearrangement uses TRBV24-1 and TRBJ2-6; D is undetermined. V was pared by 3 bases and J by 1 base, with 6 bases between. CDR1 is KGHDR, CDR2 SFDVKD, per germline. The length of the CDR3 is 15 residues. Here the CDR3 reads CATSDVVSGANVLTF. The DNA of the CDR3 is TGTGCCACCAGTGATGTCGTTTCTGGGGCCAACGTCCTGACTTTC.

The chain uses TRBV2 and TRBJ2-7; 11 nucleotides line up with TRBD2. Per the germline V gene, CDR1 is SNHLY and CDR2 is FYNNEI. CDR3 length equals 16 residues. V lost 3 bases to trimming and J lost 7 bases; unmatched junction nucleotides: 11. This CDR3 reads CASSDSSGTSGWEQYF. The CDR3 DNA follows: TGTGCCAGCAGTGACAGTTCCGGGACTAGCGGTTGGGAGCAGTACTTC.

The CDR3 region is CASSYSQGNTEAFF. The CDR3 DNA reads TGTGCCAGCAGTTACTCCCAGGGGAACACTGAAGCTTTCTTT. This chain uses TRBV6-5 with TRBJ1-1; D might be TRBD1 (5 bases). From germline, CDR1 is MNHEY and CDR2 SVGAGI. This CDR3 contains 14 residues. Trimming cost V 0 bases and J 1 base, with 6 bases left between them.

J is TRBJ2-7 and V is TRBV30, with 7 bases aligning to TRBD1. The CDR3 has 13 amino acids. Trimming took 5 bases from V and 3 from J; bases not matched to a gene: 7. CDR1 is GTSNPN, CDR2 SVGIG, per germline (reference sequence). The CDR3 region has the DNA TGTGCCTGGGTAGACAGGGTCGGCTACGAGCAGTACTTC. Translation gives CAWVDRVGYEQYF. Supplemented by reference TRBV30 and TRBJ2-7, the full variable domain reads SQTIHQWPATLVQPVGSPLSLECTVEGTSNPNLYWYRQAAGRGLQLLFYSVGIGQISSEVPQNLSASRPQDRQFILSSKKLLLSDSGFYLCAWVDRVGYEQYFGPGTRLTVT.

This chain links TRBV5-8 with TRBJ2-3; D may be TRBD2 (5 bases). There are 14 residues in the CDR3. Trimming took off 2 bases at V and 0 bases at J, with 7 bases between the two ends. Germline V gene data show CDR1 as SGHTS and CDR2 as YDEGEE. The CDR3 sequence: CASSFGLSTDTQYF. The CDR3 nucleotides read TGTGCCAGCAGCTTTGGACTTAGCACAGATACGCAGTATTTT.

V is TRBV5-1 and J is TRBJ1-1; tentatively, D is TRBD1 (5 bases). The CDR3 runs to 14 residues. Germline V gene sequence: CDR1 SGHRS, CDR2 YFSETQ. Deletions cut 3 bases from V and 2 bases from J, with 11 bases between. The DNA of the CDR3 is TGCGCCAGCAGCTCATTACAGGTAAACACTGAAGCTTTCTTT. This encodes CASSSLQVNTEAFF.

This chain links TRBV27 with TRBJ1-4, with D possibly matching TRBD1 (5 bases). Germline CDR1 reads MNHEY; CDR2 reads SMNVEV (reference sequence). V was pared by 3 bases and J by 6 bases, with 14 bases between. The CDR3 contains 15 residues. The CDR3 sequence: CASSLTREGYEKLFF. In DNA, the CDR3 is TGTGCCAGCAGTTTGACCCGGGAGGGGTATGAAAAACTGTTTTTT.

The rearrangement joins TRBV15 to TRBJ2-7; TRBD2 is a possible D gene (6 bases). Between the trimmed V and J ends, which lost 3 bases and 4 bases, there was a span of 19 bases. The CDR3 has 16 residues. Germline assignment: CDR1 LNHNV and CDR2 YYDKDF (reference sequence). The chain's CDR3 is CATSSLTSPYIYEQYF. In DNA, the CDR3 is TGTGCCACCAGCAGCCTGACTAGTCCCTATATATACGAGCAGTACTTC. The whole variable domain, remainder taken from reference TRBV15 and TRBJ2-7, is DAMVIQNPRYQVTQFGKPVTLSCSQTLNHNVMYWYQQKSSQAPKLLFHYYDKDFNNEADTPDNFQSRRPNTSFCFLDIRSPGLGDTAMYLCATSSLTSPYIYEQYFGPGTRLTVT.

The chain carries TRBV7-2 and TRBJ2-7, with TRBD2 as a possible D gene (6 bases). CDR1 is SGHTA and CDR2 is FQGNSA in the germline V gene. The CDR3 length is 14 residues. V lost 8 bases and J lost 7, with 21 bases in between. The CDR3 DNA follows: TGTGCCAGCGCCCGGGACCTAGCGTCGGGTGAGCAGTACTTC. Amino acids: CASARDLASGEQYF.